This TCR beta chain was identified in a study of blood T cell repertoires in COVID-19. Study summary: Donors in the United States, Italy and Spain gave samples during acute or convalescent COVID-19. Sample material is recorded as cDNA or gDNA derived from T cells, B-cell-depleted T cells, or PBMCs.

Germline V gives CDR1 MDHEN, CDR2 SYDVKM. With V trimmed by 4 bases and J by 2 bases, 8 bases remained unmatched. This CDR3 comprises 16 residues. How the authors handled the data: Reference gene primer amplification gave estimated nucleated cell counts. The protocol was immunoSEQ multiplex PCR, while the TCRdb copy is restricted to in-frame clones and leaves out a portion. That table is the source of V, J and clone size, and D and trimming were worked out from the DNA. The sample yields under 300,000 clones, over 65% seen once. Input material: peripheral blood. The sequence was collected from a man between 60 and 75 years old who had recovered from COVID-19. This chain links TRBV28 with TRBJ1-5; TRBD1 matches at 7 bases. The CDR3 loop is CASSSHQGGGNQPQHF. CDR3 sequence (DNA): TGTGCCAGCAGTTCCCACCAAGGGGGCGGCAATCAGCCCCAGCATTTT.